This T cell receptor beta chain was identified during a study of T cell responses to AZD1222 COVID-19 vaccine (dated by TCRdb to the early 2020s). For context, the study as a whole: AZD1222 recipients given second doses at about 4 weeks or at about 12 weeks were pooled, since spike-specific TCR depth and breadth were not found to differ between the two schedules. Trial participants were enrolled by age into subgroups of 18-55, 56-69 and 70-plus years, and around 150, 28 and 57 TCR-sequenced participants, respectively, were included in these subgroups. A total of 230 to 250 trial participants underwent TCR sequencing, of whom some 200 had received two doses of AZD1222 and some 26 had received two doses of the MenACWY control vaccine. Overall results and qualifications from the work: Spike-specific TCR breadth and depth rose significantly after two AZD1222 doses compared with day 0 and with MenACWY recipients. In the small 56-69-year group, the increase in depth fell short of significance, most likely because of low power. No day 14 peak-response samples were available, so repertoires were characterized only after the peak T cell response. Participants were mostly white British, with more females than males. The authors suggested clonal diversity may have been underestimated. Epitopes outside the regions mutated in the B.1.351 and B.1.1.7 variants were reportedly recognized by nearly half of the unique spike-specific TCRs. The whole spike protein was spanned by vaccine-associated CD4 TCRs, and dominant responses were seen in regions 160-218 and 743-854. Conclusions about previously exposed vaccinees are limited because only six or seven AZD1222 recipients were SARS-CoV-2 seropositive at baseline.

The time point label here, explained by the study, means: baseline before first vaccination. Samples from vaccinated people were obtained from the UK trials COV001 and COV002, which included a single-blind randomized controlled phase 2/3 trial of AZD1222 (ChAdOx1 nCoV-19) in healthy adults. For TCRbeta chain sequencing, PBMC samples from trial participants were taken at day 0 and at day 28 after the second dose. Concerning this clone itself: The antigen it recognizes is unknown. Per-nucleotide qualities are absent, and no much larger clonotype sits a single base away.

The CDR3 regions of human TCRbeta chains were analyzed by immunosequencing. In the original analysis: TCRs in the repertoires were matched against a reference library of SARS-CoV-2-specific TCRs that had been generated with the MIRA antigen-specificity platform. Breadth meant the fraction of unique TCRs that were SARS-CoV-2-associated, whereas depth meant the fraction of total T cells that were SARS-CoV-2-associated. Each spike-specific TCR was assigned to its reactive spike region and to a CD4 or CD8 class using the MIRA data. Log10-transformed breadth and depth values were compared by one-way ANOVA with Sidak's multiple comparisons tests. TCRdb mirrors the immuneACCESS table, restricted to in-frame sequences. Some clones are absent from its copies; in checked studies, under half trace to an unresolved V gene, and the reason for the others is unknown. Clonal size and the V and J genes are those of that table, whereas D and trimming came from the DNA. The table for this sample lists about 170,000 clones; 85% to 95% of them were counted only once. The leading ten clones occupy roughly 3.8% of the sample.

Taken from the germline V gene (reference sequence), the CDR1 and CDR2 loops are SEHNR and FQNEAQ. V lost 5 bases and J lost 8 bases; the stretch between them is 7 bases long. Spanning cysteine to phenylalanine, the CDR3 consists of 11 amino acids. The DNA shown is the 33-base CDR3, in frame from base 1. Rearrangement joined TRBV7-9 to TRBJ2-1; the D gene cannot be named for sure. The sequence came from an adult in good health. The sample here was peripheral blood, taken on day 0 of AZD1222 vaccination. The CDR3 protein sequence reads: CASSPSHEQFF. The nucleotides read TGTGCCAGCAGCCCCTCCCATGAGCAGTTCTTC.